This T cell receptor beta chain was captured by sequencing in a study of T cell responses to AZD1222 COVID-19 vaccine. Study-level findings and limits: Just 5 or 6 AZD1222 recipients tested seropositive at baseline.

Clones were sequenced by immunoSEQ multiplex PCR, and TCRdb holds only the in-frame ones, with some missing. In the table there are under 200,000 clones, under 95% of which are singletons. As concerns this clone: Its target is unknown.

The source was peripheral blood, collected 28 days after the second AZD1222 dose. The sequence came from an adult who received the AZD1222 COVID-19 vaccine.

The CDR3 DNA sequence: TGTGCCAGCAGTTACACTAGCGGGAGCACAGATACGCAGTATTTT. This translates into CASSYTSGSTDTQYF. The chain joins TRBV6-2 or TRBV6-3 to TRBJ2-3, with 9 bases aligning to TRBD2. The CDR3 is 15 residues long. Trimming at V came to 2 bases and at J to 0 bases, leaving 0 bases not matched to a gene. The germline gives CDR1 MNHEY, CDR2 SVGEGT.